These 24 T cell receptor beta chains came from one sample sequenced in a study of T-cell memory formation after mild COVID-19. TCRdb re-derived calls from the 5' RACE reads in MiXCR, one entry per CDR3 protein. The sample has 190,000 or so distinct CDR3 sequences; around 26% are singletons. The sample taken for sequencing was PBMCs or a T cell subset sorted from them (not recorded which). The receptors were gathered from an adult woman who had mild COVID-19 (a few samples of this study predate the infection). Cell type and time point are not known.

The rearrangement uses TRBV20-1 and TRBJ2-1, with TRBD1 matching over 8 bases. The germline V gene has CDR1 DFQATT and CDR2 SNEGSKA (reference sequence). Trimming at V came to 6 bases and at J to 0 bases, leaving 16 bases not matched to a gene. The CDR3 covers 18 residues. The CDR3 loop reads CSALGQGVASDSYNEQFF. Written as DNA, the CDR3 is TGCAGTGCCCTAGGACAGGGAGTTGCTAGCGACTCCTACAATGAGCAGTTCTTC.

The chain links TRBV9 to TRBJ2-3; 9 positions match TRBD2. After removal of 0 bases from V and 1 base from J, the junction contained 3 bases not matched to a gene. The CDR3 runs 16 residues. CDR1 and CDR2 (germline): SGDLS, YYNGEE. CDR3 bases: TGTGCCAGCAGCGTAGCGGTAGCGGGGGGCACAGATACGCAGTATTTT. Protein sequence: CASSVAVAGGTDTQYF.

V gene TRBV6-5 combines with J gene TRBJ2-7; D may be TRBD1 or TRBD2 (5 bases each). This CDR3 has 16 residues. CDR1 is MNHEY, CDR2 SVGAGI, per germline. Trimming took off 2 bases at V and 3 bases at J, with 17 bases between the two ends. CDR3 loop: CASSYGTPGGGYEQYF. The DNA of the CDR3 is TGTGCCAGCAGTTACGGGACCCCGGGTGGGGGCTACGAGCAGTACTTC.

The chain carries TRBV5-1 and TRBJ2-7, with 12 bases aligning to TRBD1. The CDR3 covers 18 residues. Trimming took 1 base from V and 3 from J; bases not matched to a gene: 11. CDR1 is SGHRS, CDR2 YFSETQ, per germline. CDR3 coding DNA: TGCGCCAGCAGCTTGTCCGGGACAGGGGGCGGTTTTGTCTACGAGCAGTACTTC. It yields the protein CASSLSGTGGGFVYEQYF.

This clonotype was observed a few times. The rearrangement links TRBV5-1 to TRBJ2-7; D remains ambiguous. In germline, CDR1 is SGHRS, CDR2 YFSETQ. V lost 0 bases, J lost 5 bases, and 12 bases lay in between. The CDR3 contains 14 residues. Here the CDR3 DNA reads TGCGCCAGCAGCTTGGCCCCGGCTATCGACGAGCAGTACTTC. Translated, it gives CASSLAPAIDEQYF.

In this sample, this clonotype turned up a few times. The gene calls are TRBV29-1 and TRBJ2-1; 10 nucleotides agree with TRBD2. The V gene's germline CDR1 is SQVTM and CDR2 ANQGSEA. This CDR3 comprises 20 residues. V was clipped by 7 bases and J by 0 bases; unmatched bases: 21. The CDR3 sequence is CSAGHGVGTSAYRSYNEQFF. The CDR3 nucleotides read TGCAGCGCGGGCCACGGGGTAGGGACTAGCGCATACCGCTCCTACAATGAGCAGTTCTTC.

The chain employs TRBV29-1 and TRBJ2-5, with D tentatively TRBD2 (7 bases). This CDR3 comprises 12 residues. Per the germline V gene, CDR1 is SQVTM and CDR2 is ANQGSEA. The V end lost 7 bases, the J end lost 1 base, and 10 bases lay between the germline ends. CDR3 in DNA: TGCAGCGGTGGGGGGGCCCAAGAGACCCAGTACTTC. Its protein is CSGGGAQETQYF.

The rearrangement uses TRBV18 and TRBJ2-7, with D maybe TRBD2 (5 bases). The CDR3 runs to 14 residues. Germline V gene data show CDR1 as KGHSH and CDR2 as LQKENI. Between the trimmed V and J ends, which lost 4 bases and 6 bases, there was a span of 16 bases. The CDR3 sequence: CASSLGTVGSEQYF. Here the CDR3 DNA reads TGTGCCAGCTCACTCGGTACGGTGGGGAGCGAGCAGTACTTC.

V and J are TRBV3-1 and TRBJ1-3, with 7 bases lining up with TRBD1. The CDR3 loop spans 15 amino acids. Germline V gene lookup returns CDR1 LGHDT and CDR2 YNNKEL (reference sequence). The ends lost 4 bases at V and 0 bases at J; junction bases unmatched: 3. The CDR3 reads CASSRRGGSGNTIYF. The CDR3 DNA reads TGTGCCAGCAGCCGCAGGGGGGGCTCTGGAAACACCATATATTTT.

V gene TRBV2 combines with J gene TRBJ1-5; the D is unclear. V shed 6 bases and J shed 2 bases, with 14 bases lying between them. This CDR3 has 15 amino acids. CDR1 is SNHLY, CDR2 FYNNEI, per germline. CDR3 in amino acids: CASSPGVHGNQPQHF. CDR3 coding DNA: TGTGCCAGCAGCCCCGGAGTACATGGCAATCAGCCCCAGCATTTT.

A few counts support this clonotype. This chain uses TRBV12-3 or TRBV12-4 with TRBJ2-1; tentatively, D is TRBD2 (7 bases). The V and J ends lost 6 bases and 4 bases respectively, with 16 bases between them. This CDR3 region has 15 residues. Here the CDR3 reads CASRGASGPYNEQFF. The CDR3 DNA reads TGTGCCAGCAGGGGGGCTAGCGGTCCTTACAATGAGCAGTTCTTC.

This clonotype was counted between two and nine times. This sequence joins TRBV5-1 and TRBJ2-1; 9 bases match TRBD1. CDR1 SGHRS and CDR2 YFSETQ come from the germline V gene. The CDR3 loop spans 15 amino acids. V lost 0 bases to trimming and J lost 7 bases; unmatched junction nucleotides: 5. The CDR3, as DNA: TGCGCCAGCAGCTTGGAGGACAGGGGCACGAATGAGCAGTTCTTC. Protein product: CASSLEDRGTNEQFF.

This chain joins TRBV5-5 and TRBJ2-5, with TRBD1 identical over 7 bases. V gave up 4 bases and J gave up 4 bases; unmatched junction bases: 7. Germline CDR1 reads SGHKS; CDR2 reads YYEKEE (reference sequence). The CDR3 totals 14 residues. CDR3 sequence (DNA): TGTGCCAGCAGCCCGCCGACAGGGAGAGAGACCCAGTACTTC. Protein: CASSPPTGRETQYF.

The sample holds one count of this clonotype. V usage is TRBV3-1 and J usage is TRBJ1-1; a possible D gene is TRBD1 (6 bases). Deletions cut 5 bases from V and 4 bases from J, with 14 bases between. Germline V gene sequence: CDR1 LGHDT, CDR2 YNNKEL (reference sequence). CDR3 size: 14 residues. CDR3 DNA sequence: TGTGCCAGCAGCTCTCAATTAGGGGGCACTGAAGCTTTCTTT. It encodes CASSSQLGGTEAFF.

This clonotype was observed a handful of times. CDR3 nucleotide sequence: TGTGCCAGCAGCCCCAATGGGGATGAGCAGTTCTTC. The encoded protein is CASSPNGDEQFF. The gene calls are TRBV7-3 and TRBJ2-1; D not resolved. Trimming shortened V by 5 bases and J by 8 bases, and 10 bases separated the two germline ends. The CDR3 is made up of 12 amino acids. Per the germline V gene, CDR1 is SGHTA and CDR2 is FQGTGA.

This clonotype has a handful of counts. The chain employs TRBV24-1 and TRBJ2-7; D unresolved. Germline V gene lookup returns CDR1 KGHDR and CDR2 SFDVKD. The CDR3 has 13 amino acids. Between the trimmed V and J ends, which lost 4 bases and 5 bases, there was a span of 11 bases. The CDR3 DNA sequence: TGTGCCACCAGTGAAGGGATCGAGGACGAGCAGTACTTC. Protein product: CATSEGIEDEQYF.

The V and J genes are TRBV7-8 and TRBJ1-5, with D possibly matching TRBD1 (5 bases). V lost 5 bases, J lost 7 bases, and 9 bases lay in between. The CDR3 sequence is 12 residues long. Germline CDR1 and CDR2: SGHVS and FQNEAQ. The CDR3 DNA reads as TGTGCCAGCAGCCCACAGGCACAGCCCCAGCATTTT. Amino acids: CASSPQAQPQHF.

This clonotype was seen only a few times. The genes are TRBV12-3 or TRBV12-4 and TRBJ2-3; TRBD1 matches at 10 bases. The CDR3 covers 14 residues. V shed 6 bases and J 6 bases; nucleotides not matched to a gene: 6. The DNA for the CDR3 is TGTGCCAGCAGCTGGGACAGGGGTAGGGATACGCAGTATTTT. This encodes CASSWDRGRDTQYF.

This clonotype was found a few times. The chain employs TRBV11-2 and TRBJ2-1, with TRBD2 matching 8 bases. The trim removed 2 bases at V and 9 bases at J, leaving 9 bases unmatched. CDR3 length: 15 amino acids. From germline, CDR1 is SGHAT and CDR2 FQNNGV. CDR3 DNA sequence: TGTGCCAGCAGCTTATATAATAGCGGGGCTGCTGAGCAGTTCTTC. Protein sequence: CASSLYNSGAAEQFF.

The DNA of the CDR3 is TGTGCCAGCTCACCGCTAGGCGATGAGCAGTTCTTC. Its translation is CASSPLGDEQFF. V is TRBV18 and J is TRBJ2-1, with D hard to call. The V end lost 3 bases, the J end lost 8 bases, and 8 bases lay between the germline ends. This CDR3 is 12 amino acids long. Germline V CDR1 and CDR2: KGHSH, LQKENI.

The chain recombines TRBV11-3 with TRBJ2-7; 9 nucleotides line up with TRBD2. The CDR3 is 15 amino acids. Germline CDR1 SGHNT, CDR2 YENEEA. J lost 0 bases, V lost 8 bases, and 8 bases had no gene match. The CDR3 here is CASRRGGRASYEQYF. Written as DNA, the CDR3 is TGTGCCAGCCGGCGGGGCGGGAGGGCCTCCTACGAGCAGTACTTC.

This clonotype was seen a few times. This chain links TRBV29-1 with TRBJ2-7; no clear D gene. Looked up from germline, CDR1 is SQVTM and CDR2 is ANQGSEA. The V gene lost 4 bases and the J gene lost 0 bases, with 10 bases spanning the gap. The CDR3 runs to 13 residues. The CDR3 reads CSVVDGFSYEQYF. DNA for the CDR3: TGCAGCGTTGTCGACGGGTTCTCCTACGAGCAGTACTTC.

Regarding this clonotype: Germline is not matched at one junction end, which may reflect a read error. V and J are TRBV5-5 and TRBJ2-1, with 9 nucleotides matching TRBD2. The CDR3 sequence is 15 residues long. Germline values: CDR1 SGHKS, CDR2 YYEKEE (reference sequence). DNA for the CDR3: TGTGCCGGCAGCTTGGATAGCGGGGGAGGCAATGAGCAGTTCTTC. Amino acids: CAGSLDSGGGNEQFF.

The CDR3 reads CASSLTEGGATDNEQFF. DNA for the CDR3: TGTGCCAGCAGTCTCACAGAGGGGGGGGCTACTGACAATGAGCAGTTCTTC. The chain employs TRBV3-1 and TRBJ2-1; tentative D call: TRBD2 (7 bases). This CDR3 spans 17 amino acids. Germline lookup yields CDR1 LGHDT and CDR2 YNNKEL (reference sequence). The V gene lost 6 bases and the J gene lost 5 bases, with 23 bases spanning the gap.